The entry below gives a single TCR beta chain sequence along with its context. Its cognate antigen has yet to be identified. No base quality values were provided; no much bigger clone lies one nucleotide off. Germline trimming amounts to 0 bases on V and 1 base on J, with 14 as the count of junction bases outside the gene matches. CDR1 SGHVS and CDR2 FQNEAQ were looked up in the germline V gene. The CDR3 runs 20 amino acids, cysteine and phenylalanine included. Of the read, only the CDR3 DNA is kept; its 60 bases are in frame from base 1. Libraries were constructed by the immunoSEQ multiplex PCR assay. TCRdb mirrors the immuneACCESS table, restricted to in-frame sequences. Some clones are absent from its copies; in checked studies, under half trace to an unresolved V gene, and the reason for the others is unknown. In all, the sample holds 37,000 or so clones, and 80% to 90% of those were seen once. The ten biggest clones cover roughly 0.5% of the sample.

The record originates from a study of T cell changes during pregnancy in multiple sclerosis (dated by TCRdb to the late 2010s). With regard to the full study: In women with multiple sclerosis, the researchers looked at how the T cell repertoire shifted as pregnancy progressed.

This clonotype was obtained from a female donor with multiple sclerosis, enrolled in a pregnancy study. The V gene is TRBV7-8 and the J gene is TRBJ2-2; 7 bases in between match TRBD2. This specimen consisted of CD4+ T cells from peripheral blood mononuclear cells, obtained in the first trimester of pregnancy. The CDR3 reads as follows: CASSLAPRGGPRMNTGELFF. The bases read TGTGCCAGCAGCTTAGCGCCTCGCGGGGGACCGAGGATGAACACCGGGGAGCTGTTTTTT.